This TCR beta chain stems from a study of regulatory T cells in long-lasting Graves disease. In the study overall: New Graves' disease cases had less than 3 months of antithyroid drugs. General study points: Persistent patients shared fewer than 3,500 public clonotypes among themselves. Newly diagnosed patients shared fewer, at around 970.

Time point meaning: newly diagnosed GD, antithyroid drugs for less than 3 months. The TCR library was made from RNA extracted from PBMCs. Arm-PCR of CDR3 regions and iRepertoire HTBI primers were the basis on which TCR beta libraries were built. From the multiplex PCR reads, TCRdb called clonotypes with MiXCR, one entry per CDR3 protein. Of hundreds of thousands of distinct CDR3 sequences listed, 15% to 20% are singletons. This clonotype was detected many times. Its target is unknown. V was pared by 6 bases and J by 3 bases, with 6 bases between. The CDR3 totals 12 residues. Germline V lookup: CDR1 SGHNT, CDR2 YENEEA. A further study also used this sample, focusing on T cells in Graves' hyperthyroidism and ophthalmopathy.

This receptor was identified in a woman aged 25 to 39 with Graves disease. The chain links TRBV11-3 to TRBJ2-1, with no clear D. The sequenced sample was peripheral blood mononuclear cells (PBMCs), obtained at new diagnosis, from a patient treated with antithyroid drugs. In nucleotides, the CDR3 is TGTGCCAGCAGTCGAAACTACAATGAGCAGTTCTTC. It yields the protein CASSRNYNEQFF. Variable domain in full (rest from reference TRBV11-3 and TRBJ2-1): EAGVVQSPRYKIIEKKQPVAFWCNPISGHNTLYWYLQNLGQGPELLIRYENEEAVDDSQLPKDRFSAERLKGVDSTLKIQPAELGDSAVYLCASSRNYNEQFFGPGTRLTVL.